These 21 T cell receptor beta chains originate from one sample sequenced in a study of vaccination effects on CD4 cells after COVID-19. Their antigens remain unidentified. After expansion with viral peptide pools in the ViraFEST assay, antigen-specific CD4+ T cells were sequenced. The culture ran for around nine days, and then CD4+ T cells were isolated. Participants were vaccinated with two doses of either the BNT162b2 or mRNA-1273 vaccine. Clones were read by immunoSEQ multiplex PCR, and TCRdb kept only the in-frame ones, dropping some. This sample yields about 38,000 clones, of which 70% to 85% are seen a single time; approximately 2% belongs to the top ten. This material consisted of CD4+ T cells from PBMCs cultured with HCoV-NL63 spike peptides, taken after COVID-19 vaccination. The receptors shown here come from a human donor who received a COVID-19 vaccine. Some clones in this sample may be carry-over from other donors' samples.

Here the CDR3 DNA reads TGTGCCAGTAGGATGGAGGGGGCTAATGAAAAACTGTTTTTT. This encodes CASRMEGANEKLFF. This chain uses TRBV19 with TRBJ1-4; the D gene is possibly TRBD1 (6 bases). Trimming took 6 bases from V and 3 from J, leaving 11 bases between them. CDR1 and CDR2 (germline): LNHDA, SQIVND (reference sequence). There are 14 residues in the CDR3.

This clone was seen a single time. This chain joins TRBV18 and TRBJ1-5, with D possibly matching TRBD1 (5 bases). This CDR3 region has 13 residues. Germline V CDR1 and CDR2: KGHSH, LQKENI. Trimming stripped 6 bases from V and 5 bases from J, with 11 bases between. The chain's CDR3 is CASSWGGDQPQHF. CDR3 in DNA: TGTGCCAGCTCTTGGGGGGGGGATCAGCCCCAGCATTTT. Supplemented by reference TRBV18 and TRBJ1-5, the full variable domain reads NAGVMQNPRHLVRRRGQEARLRCSPMKGHSHVYWYRQLPEEGLKFMVYLQKENIIDESGMPKERFSAEFPKEGPSILRIQQVVRGDSAAYFCASSWGGDQPQHFGDGTRLSIL.

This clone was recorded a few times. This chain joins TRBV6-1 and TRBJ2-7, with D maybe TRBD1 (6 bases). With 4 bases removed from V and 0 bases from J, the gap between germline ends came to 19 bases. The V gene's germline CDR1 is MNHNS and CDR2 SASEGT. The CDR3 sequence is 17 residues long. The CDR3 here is CASSVFGGPTSSYEQYV. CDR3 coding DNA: TGTGCCAGCAGTGTTTTTGGGGGCCCTACAAGCTCCTACGAGCAGTACGTC.

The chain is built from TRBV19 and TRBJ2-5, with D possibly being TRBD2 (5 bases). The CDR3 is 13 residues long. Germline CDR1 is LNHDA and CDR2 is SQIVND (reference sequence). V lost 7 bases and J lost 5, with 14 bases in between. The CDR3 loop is CASNRGAGETQYF. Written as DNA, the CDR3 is TGTGCCAGTAATAGAGGCGCGGGCGAGACCCAGTACTTC.

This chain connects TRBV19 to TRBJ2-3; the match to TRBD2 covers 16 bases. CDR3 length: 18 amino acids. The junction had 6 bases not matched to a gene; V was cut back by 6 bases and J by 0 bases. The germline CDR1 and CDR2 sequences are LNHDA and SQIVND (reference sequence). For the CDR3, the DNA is TGTGCCAGTAGAACAGGGACTAGCGGGGGGGCCAGCACAGATACGCAGTATTTT. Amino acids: CASRTGTSGGASTDTQYF.

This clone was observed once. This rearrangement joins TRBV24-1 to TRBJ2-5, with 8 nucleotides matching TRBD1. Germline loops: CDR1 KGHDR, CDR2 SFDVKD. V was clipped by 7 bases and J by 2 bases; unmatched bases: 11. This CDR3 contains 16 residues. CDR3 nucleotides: TGTGCCACCAGGGGGACGGGGACAGGCAATCAAGAGACCCAGTACTTC. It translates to CATRGTGTGNQETQYF.

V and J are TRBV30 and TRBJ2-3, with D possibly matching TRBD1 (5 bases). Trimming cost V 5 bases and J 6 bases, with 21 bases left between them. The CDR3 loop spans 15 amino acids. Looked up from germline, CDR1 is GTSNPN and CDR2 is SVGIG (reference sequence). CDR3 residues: CAWRHQQVGLDTQYF. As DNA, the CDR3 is TGTGCCTGGCGCCACCAACAGGTGGGGTTGGATACGCAGTATTTT.

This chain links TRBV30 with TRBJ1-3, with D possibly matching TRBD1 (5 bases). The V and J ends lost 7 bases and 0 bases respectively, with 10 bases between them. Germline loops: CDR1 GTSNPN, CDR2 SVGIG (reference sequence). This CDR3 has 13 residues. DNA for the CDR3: TGTGCCTCGGCGACAGCCTCTGGAAACACCATATATTTT. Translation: CASATASGNTIYF.

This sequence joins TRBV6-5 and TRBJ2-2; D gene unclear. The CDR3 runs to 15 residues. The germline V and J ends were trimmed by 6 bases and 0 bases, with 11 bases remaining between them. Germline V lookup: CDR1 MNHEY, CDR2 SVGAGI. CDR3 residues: CASSLRSSNTGELFF. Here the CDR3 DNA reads TGTGCCAGCAGCTTGAGAAGTTCGAACACCGGGGAGCTGTTTTTT.

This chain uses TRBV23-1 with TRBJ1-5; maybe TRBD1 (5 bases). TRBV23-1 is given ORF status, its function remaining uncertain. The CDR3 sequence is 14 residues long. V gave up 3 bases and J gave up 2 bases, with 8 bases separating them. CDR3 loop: CASSHLTGNQPQHF. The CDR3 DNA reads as TGCGCCAGCAGTCATCTGACAGGCAATCAGCCCCAGCATTTT.

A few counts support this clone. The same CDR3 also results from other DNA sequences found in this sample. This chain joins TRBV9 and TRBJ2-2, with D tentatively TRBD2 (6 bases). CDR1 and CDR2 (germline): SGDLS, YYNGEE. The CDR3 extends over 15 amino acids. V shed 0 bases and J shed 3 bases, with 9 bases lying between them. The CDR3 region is CASSVVGGHTGELFF. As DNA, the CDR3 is TGTGCCAGCAGCGTAGTCGGGGGTCACACCGGGGAGCTGTTTTTT.

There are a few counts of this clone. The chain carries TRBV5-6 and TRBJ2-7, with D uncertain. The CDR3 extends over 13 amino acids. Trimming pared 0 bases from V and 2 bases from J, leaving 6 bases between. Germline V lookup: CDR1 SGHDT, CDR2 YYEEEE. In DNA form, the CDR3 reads TGTGCCAGCAGCTTGGACTCGACCTACGAGCAGTACGTC. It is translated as CASSLDSTYEQYV.

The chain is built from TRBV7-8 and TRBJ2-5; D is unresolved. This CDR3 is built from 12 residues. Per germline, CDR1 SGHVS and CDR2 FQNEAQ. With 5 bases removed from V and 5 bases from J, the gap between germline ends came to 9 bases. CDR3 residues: CASSPLAETQYF. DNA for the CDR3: TGTGCCAGCAGCCCACTGGCGGAGACCCAGTACTTC. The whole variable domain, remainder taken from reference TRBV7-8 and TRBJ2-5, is GAGVSQSPRYKVAKRGQDVALRCDPISGHVSLFWYQQALGQGPEFLTYFQNEAQLDKSGLPSDRFFAERPEGSVSTLKIQRTQQEDSAVYLCASSPLAETQYFGPGTRLLVL.

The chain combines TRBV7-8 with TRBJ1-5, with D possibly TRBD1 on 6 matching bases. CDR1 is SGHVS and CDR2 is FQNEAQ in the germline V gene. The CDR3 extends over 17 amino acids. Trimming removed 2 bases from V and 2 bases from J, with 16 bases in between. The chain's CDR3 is CASSLWSGAGGNQPQHF. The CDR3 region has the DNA TGTGCCAGCAGCTTATGGTCAGGGGCTGGCGGCAATCAGCCCCAGCATTTT.

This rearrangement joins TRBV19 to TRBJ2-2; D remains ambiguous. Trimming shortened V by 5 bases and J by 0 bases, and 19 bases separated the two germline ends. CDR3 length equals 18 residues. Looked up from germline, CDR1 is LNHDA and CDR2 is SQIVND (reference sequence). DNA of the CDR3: TGTGCCAGTAGTCGAACCGGGTCCCAATTTTCGAACACCGGGGAGCTGTTTTTT. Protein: CASSRTGSQFSNTGELFF.

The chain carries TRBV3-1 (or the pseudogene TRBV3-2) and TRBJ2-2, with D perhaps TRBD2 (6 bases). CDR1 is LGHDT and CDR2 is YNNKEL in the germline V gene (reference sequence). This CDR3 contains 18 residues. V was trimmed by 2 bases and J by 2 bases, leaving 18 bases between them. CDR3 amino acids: CASSQTVDKAGNTGELFF. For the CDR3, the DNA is TGTGCCAGCAGCCAAACGGTAGACAAGGCGGGAAACACCGGGGAGCTGTTTTTT.

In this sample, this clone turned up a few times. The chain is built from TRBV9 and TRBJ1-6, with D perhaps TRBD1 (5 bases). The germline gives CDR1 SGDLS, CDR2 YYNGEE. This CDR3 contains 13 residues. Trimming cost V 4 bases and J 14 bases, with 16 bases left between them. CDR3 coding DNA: TGTGCCAGCAGCCCCCCGGGACTGGGATCCCTCCACTTT. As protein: CASSPPGLGSLHF.

DNA for the CDR3: TGTGCCAGCAGTTCGGGACAGGGGAAGAATGAGCAGTTCTTC. Residues: CASSSGQGKNEQFF. The rearrangement joins TRBV7-2 to TRBJ2-1, with 10 bases lining up with TRBD1. The CDR3 spans 14 residues. Germline CDR1 and CDR2: SGHTA and FQGNSA. J was trimmed by 7 bases and V by 6 bases; bases with no gene match: 6.

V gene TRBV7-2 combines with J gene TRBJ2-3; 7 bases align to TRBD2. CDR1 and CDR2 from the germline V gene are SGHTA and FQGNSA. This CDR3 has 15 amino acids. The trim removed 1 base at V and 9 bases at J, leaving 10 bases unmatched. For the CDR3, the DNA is TGTGCCAGCAGCTTAGACCCCAGGAGCGGGGTGACGCAGTATTTT. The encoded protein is CASSLDPRSGVTQYF. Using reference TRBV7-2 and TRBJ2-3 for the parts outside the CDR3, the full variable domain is GAGVSQSPSNKVTEKGKDVELRCDPISGHTALYWYRQSLGQGLEFLIYFQGNSAPDKSGLPSDRFSAERTGGSVSTLTIQRTQQEDSAVYLCASSLDPRSGVTQYFGPGTRLTVL.

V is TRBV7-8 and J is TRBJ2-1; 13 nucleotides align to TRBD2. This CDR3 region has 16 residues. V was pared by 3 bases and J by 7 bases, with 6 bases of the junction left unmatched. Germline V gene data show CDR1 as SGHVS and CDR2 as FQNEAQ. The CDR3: CASSLRGLAGVNEQFF. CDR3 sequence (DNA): TGTGCCAGCAGCTTGAGAGGACTAGCGGGGGTTAATGAGCAGTTCTTC. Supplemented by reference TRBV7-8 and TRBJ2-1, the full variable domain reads GAGVSQSPRYKVAKRGQDVALRCDPISGHVSLFWYQQALGQGPEFLTYFQNEAQLDKSGLPSDRFFAERPEGSVSTLKIQRTQQEDSAVYLCASSLRGLAGVNEQFFGPGTRLTVL.

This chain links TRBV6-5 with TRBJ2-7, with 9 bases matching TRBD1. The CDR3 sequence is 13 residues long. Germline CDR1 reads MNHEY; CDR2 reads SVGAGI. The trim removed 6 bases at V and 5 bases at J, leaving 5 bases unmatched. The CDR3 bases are TGTGCCAGCAGGAGGGGGACAGGGCACGAGCAGTACGTC. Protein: CASRRGTGHEQYV.